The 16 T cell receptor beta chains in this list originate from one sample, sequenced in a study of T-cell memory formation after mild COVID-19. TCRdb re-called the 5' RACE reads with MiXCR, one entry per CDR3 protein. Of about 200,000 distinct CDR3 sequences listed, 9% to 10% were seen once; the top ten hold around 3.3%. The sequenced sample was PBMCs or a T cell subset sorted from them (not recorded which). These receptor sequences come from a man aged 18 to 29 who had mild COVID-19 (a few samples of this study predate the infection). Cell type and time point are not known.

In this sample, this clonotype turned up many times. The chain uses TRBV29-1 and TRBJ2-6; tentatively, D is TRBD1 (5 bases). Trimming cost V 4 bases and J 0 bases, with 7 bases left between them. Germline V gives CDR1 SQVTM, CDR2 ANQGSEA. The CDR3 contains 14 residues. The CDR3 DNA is TGCAGCGTTGCGCAGGGCTCTGGGGCCAACGTCCTGACTTTC. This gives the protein CSVAQGSGANVLTF.

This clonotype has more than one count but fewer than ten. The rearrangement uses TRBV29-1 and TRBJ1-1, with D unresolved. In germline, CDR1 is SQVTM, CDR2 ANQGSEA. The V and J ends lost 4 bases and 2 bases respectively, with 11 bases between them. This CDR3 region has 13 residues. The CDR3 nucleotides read TGCAGCGTTGCTCGGGTGGGCAACACTGAAGCTTTCTTT. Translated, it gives CSVARVGNTEAFF.

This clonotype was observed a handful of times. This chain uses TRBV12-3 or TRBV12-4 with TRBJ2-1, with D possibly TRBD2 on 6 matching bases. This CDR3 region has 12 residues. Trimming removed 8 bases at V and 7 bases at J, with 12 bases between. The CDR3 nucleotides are TGTGCCAGCGGGGGGTCTGGTAATGAGCAGTTCTTC. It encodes CASGGSGNEQFF.

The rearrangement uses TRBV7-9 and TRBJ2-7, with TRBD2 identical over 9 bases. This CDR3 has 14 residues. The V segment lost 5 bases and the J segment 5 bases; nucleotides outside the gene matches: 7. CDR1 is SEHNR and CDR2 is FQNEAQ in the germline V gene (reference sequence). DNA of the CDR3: TGTGCCAGCAGCAGAGGGACTAGCTACGACGAGCAGTACTTC. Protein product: CASSRGTSYDEQYF.

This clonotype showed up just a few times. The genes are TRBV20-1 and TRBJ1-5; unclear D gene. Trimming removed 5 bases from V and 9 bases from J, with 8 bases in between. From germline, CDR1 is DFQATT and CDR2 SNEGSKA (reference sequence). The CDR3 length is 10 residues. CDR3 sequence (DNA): TGCAGTGCTGGCCCAAGGCCCCAGCATTTT. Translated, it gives CSAGPRPQHF.

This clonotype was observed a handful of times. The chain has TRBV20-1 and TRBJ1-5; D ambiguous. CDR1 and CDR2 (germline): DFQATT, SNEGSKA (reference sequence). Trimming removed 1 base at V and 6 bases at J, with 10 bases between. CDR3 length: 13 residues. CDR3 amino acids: CSARGAATQPQHF. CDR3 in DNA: TGCAGTGCTAGAGGGGCTGCAACTCAGCCCCAGCATTTT.

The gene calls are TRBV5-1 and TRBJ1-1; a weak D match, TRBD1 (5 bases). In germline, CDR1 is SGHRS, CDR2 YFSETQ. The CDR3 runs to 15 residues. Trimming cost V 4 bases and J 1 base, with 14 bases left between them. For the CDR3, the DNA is TGCGCCAGCAGCCGTGGGACGGCGGGGAACACTGAAGCTTTCTTT. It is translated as CASSRGTAGNTEAFF.

The CDR3 sequence is CASSPTRTGITF. The DNA of the CDR3 is TGTGCCAGCAGCCCGACCCGGACAGGGATTACCTTC. The genes are TRBV3-1 and TRBJ1-2, with 8 bases lining up with TRBD1. CDR3 length equals 12 residues. Germline loops: CDR1 LGHDT, CDR2 YNNKEL (reference sequence). J was trimmed by 14 bases and V by 4 bases; bases with no gene match: 9.

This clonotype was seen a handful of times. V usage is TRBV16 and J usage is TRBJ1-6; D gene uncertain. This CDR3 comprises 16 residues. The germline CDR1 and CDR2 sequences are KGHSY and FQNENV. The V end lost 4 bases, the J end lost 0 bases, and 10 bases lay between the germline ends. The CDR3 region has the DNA TGTGCCAGCAGCCCACCGCACGGCTCCTATAATTCACCCCTCCACTTT. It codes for CASSPPHGSYNSPLHF.

CDR3 in DNA: TGTGCCATCAGTGAACAGGGAAGCCAAGAGACCCAGTACTTC. It yields the protein CAISEQGSQETQYF. The V call is TRBV10-3, the J call TRBJ2-5; the D gene is possibly TRBD1 (6 bases). V shed 3 bases and J shed 1 base, with 9 bases lying between them. Germline V CDR1 and CDR2: ENHRY, SYGVKD. This CDR3 region has 14 residues.

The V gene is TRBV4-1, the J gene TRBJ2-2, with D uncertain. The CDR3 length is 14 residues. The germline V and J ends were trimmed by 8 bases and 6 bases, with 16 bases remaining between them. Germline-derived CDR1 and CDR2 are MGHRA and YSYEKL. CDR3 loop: CASGSSLGPGELFF. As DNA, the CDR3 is TGCGCCAGCGGGTCGAGCCTGGGCCCCGGGGAGCTGTTTTTT.

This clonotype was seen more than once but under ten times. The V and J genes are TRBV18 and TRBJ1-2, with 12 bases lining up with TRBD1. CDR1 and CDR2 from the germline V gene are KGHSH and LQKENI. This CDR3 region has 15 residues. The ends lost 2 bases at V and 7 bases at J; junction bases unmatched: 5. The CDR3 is CASSPSGTGGFGYTF. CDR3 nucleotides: TGTGCCAGCTCACCATCCGGGACAGGGGGCTTTGGCTACACCTTC.

CDR3 in amino acids: CASSALEGQGGGNTIYF. In DNA form, the CDR3 reads TGTGCCAGCAGCGCCCTAGAAGGACAGGGCGGAGGAAACACCATATATTTT. The chain has TRBV7-8 and TRBJ1-3, with 8 bases aligning to TRBD1. Germline V gene sequence: CDR1 SGHVS, CDR2 FQNEAQ. The CDR3 sequence is 17 residues long. V lost 5 bases to trimming and J lost 4 bases; unmatched junction nucleotides: 13.

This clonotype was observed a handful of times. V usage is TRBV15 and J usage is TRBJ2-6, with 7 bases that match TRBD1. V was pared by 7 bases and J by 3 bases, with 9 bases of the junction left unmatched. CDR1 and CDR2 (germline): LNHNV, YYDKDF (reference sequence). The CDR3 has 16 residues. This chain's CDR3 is CATNPGQLNGANVLTF. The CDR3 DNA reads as TGTGCCACCAACCCGGGACAGCTTAATGGGGCCAACGTCCTGACTTTC.

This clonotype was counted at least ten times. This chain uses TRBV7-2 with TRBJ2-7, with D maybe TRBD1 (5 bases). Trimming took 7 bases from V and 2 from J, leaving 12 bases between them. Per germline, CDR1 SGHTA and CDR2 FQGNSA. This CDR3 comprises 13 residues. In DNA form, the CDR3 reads TGTGCCAGCACCAGGGCAGGCGCCTACGAGCAGTACTTC. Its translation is CASTRAGAYEQYF.

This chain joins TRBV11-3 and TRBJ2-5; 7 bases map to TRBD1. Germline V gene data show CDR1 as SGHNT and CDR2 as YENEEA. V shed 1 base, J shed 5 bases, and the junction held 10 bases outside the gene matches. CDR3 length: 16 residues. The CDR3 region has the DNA TGTGCCAGCAGCTTAGCGGGACAGACGAACTCCGAGACCCAGTACTTC. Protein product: CASSLAGQTNSETQYF.